The rows below give T cell receptor beta chains drawn from one sample of a study of shared clonotypes between healthy human individuals. Profiling relied on immunoSEQ multiplex PCR, and the TCRdb table lists in-frame clones only, not all of them. The table shows 950,000 to 1,100,000 clones, with around 74% occurring only once. The sequenced material came from memory CD4+ T cells sorted from blood. The receptors stem from a man aged 18 to 30 in good health. CDR3s include the opening cysteine and the closing phenylalanine or tryptophan. Each record gives: J gene, D gene, clone size, V gene, CDR3 DNA, CDR3 protein. The D gene is left open where the match is weak. Clone size is given for some rows only: seen once, a few or many times, or a class if the clone is expanded.

J gene: TRBJ2-7
D gene: .
clone size: once
V gene: TRBV5-1
CDR3 DNA: TGCGCCAGCAGGCAGACCTCCTACGAGCAGTACTTC
CDR3 protein: CASRQTSYEQYF

J gene: TRBJ1-6
D gene: TRBD1
clone size: few
V gene: TRBV10-3
CDR3 DNA: TGTGCCATCAGTGACCGGGACAGGGCCTCACCCCTCCACTTT
CDR3 protein: CAISDRDRASPLHF

J gene: TRBJ1-1
D gene: TRBD1
clone size: .
V gene: TRBV11-2
CDR3 DNA: TGTGCCAGCAGCCTGGGACAGGGGGAAACTGAAGCTTTCTTT
CDR3 protein: CASSLGQGETEAFF

J gene: TRBJ1-3
D gene: .
clone size: .
V gene: TRBV18
CDR3 DNA: TGTGCCAGCTCACCACCGGCGGCGGCTCAGGGAAACACCATATATTTT
CDR3 protein: CASSPPAAAQGNTIYF

J gene: TRBJ2-7
D gene: TRBD1
clone size: .
V gene: TRBV5-1
CDR3 DNA: TGCGCCAGCAGCTTGGTGGGACAGGGCTACGAGCAGTACTTC
CDR3 protein: CASSLVGQGYEQYF

J gene: TRBJ1-3
D gene: .
clone size: .
V gene: TRBV9
CDR3 DNA: TGTGCCAGCAGCCCCCAGTGGGCGTCTGGAAACACCATATATTTT
CDR3 protein: CASSPQWASGNTIYF

J gene: TRBJ2-5
D gene: TRBD2
clone size: many
V gene: TRBV5-4
CDR3 DNA: TGTGCCAGCAGCTCAGCGGGAGGCATGGAGACCCAGTACTTC
CDR3 protein: CASSSAGGMETQYF

J gene: TRBJ2-7
D gene: TRBD1
clone size: .
V gene: TRBV6-5
CDR3 DNA: TGTGCCAGCCGACCAGGGGGCTACGGCGGCGAGCAGTACTTC
CDR3 protein: CASRPGGYGGEQYF

J gene: TRBJ1-4
D gene: .
clone size: .
V gene: TRBV5-6
CDR3 DNA: TGTGCCAGCAGCTTTTCACAGACCCGTAACTTAAATGAAAAACTGTTTTTT
CDR3 protein: CASSFSQTRNLNEKLFF

J gene: TRBJ1-1
D gene: .
clone size: .
V gene: TRBV4-3
CDR3 DNA: TGCGCCAGCAGCCAAGCTCAGGGTGGGGGGACTGAAGCTTTCTTT
CDR3 protein: CASSQAQGGGTEAFF

J gene: TRBJ2-5
D gene: .
clone size: .
V gene: TRBV10-3
CDR3 DNA: TGTGCCATCAGTGCCGCCGGCAGGCAGGTGGAGACCCAGTACTTC
CDR3 protein: CAISAAGRQVETQYF

J gene: TRBJ2-7
D gene: TRBD2
clone size: few
V gene: TRBV6-8
CDR3 DNA: TGTGCCAGCAGTTACTCGTCAGCGGGGGGGCAACTAAGCGAGCAGTACTTC
CDR3 protein: CASSYSSAGGQLSEQYF

J gene: TRBJ2-5
D gene: .
clone size: .
V gene: TRBV5-1
CDR3 DNA: TGCGCCAGCAGCTTGGATCCCGGGGGCCAGACCCAGTACTTC
CDR3 protein: CASSLDPGGQTQYF

J gene: TRBJ2-7
D gene: TRBD1
clone size: .
V gene: TRBV30
CDR3 DNA: TGTGCCTCCACCGGACAGGGGAGGCACGAGCAGTACTTC
CDR3 protein: CASTGQGRHEQYF

J gene: TRBJ2-2
D gene: TRBD2
clone size: .
V gene: TRBV7-9
CDR3 DNA: TGTGCCAGCAGCGAGGGACTAGCGGGAGTCACCGGGGAGCTGTTTTTT
CDR3 protein: CASSEGLAGVTGELFF

J gene: TRBJ2-7
D gene: .
clone size: .
V gene: TRBV21-1
CDR3 DNA: TGTGCCAGCTTGGGACTAGCGCAACCCTACGAGCAGTACTTC
CDR3 protein: CASLGLAQPYEQYF

J gene: TRBJ2-5
D gene: .
clone size: .
V gene: TRBV2
CDR3 DNA: TGTGCCAGCACCCCCTCAGGTGGGGGGACCGAGACCCAGTACTTC
CDR3 protein: CASTPSGGGTETQYF